The 30 T cell receptor beta chains given below trace back to one sample, sequenced in a study of blood T cells in healthy people across ages. For the second PCR, which ran for 7 to 11 cycles, a sample-barcoded 5' primer and a J-beta primer mix were used. TCRdb analysed the 5' RACE reads with MiXCR anew, one entry per CDR3 protein. Among around 820,000 distinct CDR3 sequences, around a quarter were seen once, and the ten largest hold 3% to 4.5%. The data also belong to a second study, concerning T cells of mothers and their children.

Material: blood. Source of these receptors: a boy between 5 and 17 years old in good health.

This chain connects TRBV19 to TRBJ1-2; TRBD1 matches at 7 bases. This CDR3 contains 16 residues. Germline loops: CDR1 LNHDA, CDR2 SQIVND (reference sequence). The V segment lost 5 bases and the J segment 6 bases; nucleotides outside the gene matches: 15. CDR3 sequence: CASSSTGYDFGHGYTF. CDR3 DNA: TGTGCCAGTAGTTCGACAGGGTATGATTTCGGGCATGGCTACACCTTC.

The chain recombines TRBV6-1 with TRBJ2-3, with D unresolved. Germline CDR1 reads MNHNS; CDR2 reads SASEGT. V lost 1 base to trimming and J lost 2 bases, with 13 bases between them. CDR3 length: 16 amino acids. CDR3 in amino acids: CASSEGTVAVTDTQYF. The CDR3 DNA reads TGTGCCAGCAGTGAAGGAACAGTGGCGGTCACAGATACGCAGTATTTT.

This clonotype has more than one count but fewer than ten. The chain couples TRBV7-9 to TRBJ1-2, with TRBD1 matching over 7 bases. Germline loops: CDR1 SEHNR, CDR2 FQNEAQ (reference sequence). V dropped 7 bases and J dropped 4; count of bases not matched to a gene: 9. The CDR3 extends over 14 amino acids. The CDR3 spells CASKKRQGSYGYTF. The CDR3 DNA is TGTGCCAGCAAAAAAAGACAGGGTAGCTATGGCTACACCTTC.

The V call is TRBV5-4, the J call TRBJ2-5, with TRBD2 matching over 7 bases. V shed 2 bases, J shed 0 bases, and the junction held 1 base outside the gene matches. In germline, CDR1 is SGHNT, CDR2 YYREEE (reference sequence). This CDR3 has 14 amino acids. The CDR3 DNA reads TGTGCCAGCAGCTTCGGACTAGACCAAGAGACCCAGTACTTC. Protein: CASSFGLDQETQYF.

This clonotype was detected only a few times. The rearrangement links TRBV20-1 to TRBJ1-1; no firm D call. The CDR3 spans 15 residues. Germline CDR1 reads DFQATT; CDR2 reads SNEGSKA (reference sequence). V was trimmed by 4 bases and J by 1 base, leaving 16 bases between them. As DNA, the CDR3 is TGCAGTGCTACCAGACGGGGAGTCCGGAACACTGAAGCTTTCTTT. Translation gives CSATRRGVRNTEAFF.

This clonotype has more than one count but fewer than ten. This chain joins TRBV30 and TRBJ2-1, with D unclear. The germline CDR1 and CDR2 sequences are GTSNPN and SVGIG (reference sequence). The CDR3 has 12 residues. Trimming left V 3 bases short and J 7 bases short, with 10 bases between. The CDR3 region is CAWSQFGNEQFF. In nucleotides, the CDR3 is TGTGCCTGGAGCCAATTCGGGAATGAGCAGTTCTTC.

V is TRBV28 and J is TRBJ1-5; the D is unclear. Between the trimmed V and J ends, which lost 4 bases and 7 bases, there was a span of 14 bases. Germline V gene data show CDR1 as MDHEN and CDR2 as SYDVKM. This CDR3 contains 14 residues. CDR3 sequence reads: CASSWGTPGQPQHF. In nucleotides, the CDR3 is TGTGCCAGCAGTTGGGGTACCCCCGGCCAGCCCCAGCATTTT.

This clonotype occurred a few times. The rearrangement joins TRBV15 to TRBJ2-2, with D unresolved. V lost 0 bases to trimming and J lost 6 bases, with 8 bases between them. In germline, CDR1 is LNHNV, CDR2 YYDKDF (reference sequence). This CDR3 spans 14 amino acids. CDR3 region: CATSRDLFPGELFF. CDR3 DNA sequence: TGTGCCACCAGCAGAGATCTTTTCCCCGGGGAGCTGTTTTTT.

This clonotype has only a few counts. This chain uses TRBV6-5 with TRBJ2-1; TRBD2 matches 9 bases. V was clipped by 0 bases and J by 2 bases; unmatched bases: 2. In germline, CDR1 is MNHEY, CDR2 SVGAGI. The CDR3 contains 16 residues. CDR3 bases: TGTGCCAGCAGTTACTCTAGCGGGGGAACCTACAATGAGCAGTTCTTC. This gives the protein CASSYSSGGTYNEQFF.

This clonotype was counted only a few times. Just one base apart from a much larger clone, this may be a read error. The chain recombines TRBV9 with TRBJ2-3; weak D call: TRBD2 (7 bases). The CDR3 covers 14 residues. Germline assignment: CDR1 SGDLS and CDR2 YYNGEE. The DNA of the CDR3 is TGTGCCAGCAGCCCCCCACGGGGGGCAGATTCGCAGTATTTT. It codes for CASSPPRGADSQYF.

CDR3: CATSEGGPRDGELFF. CDR3 sequence (DNA): TGTGCCACCAGTGAGGGGGGACCCCGTGACGGGGAGCTGTTTTTT. The chain is built from TRBV24-1 and TRBJ2-2; possibly TRBD2 for D (6 bases). The CDR3 length is 15 residues. CDR1 KGHDR and CDR2 SFDVKD come from the germline V gene. V shed 4 bases and J shed 7 bases, with 15 bases lying between them.

The chain couples TRBV9 to TRBJ2-5; the match to TRBD2 covers 8 bases. The CDR3 is 15 amino acids. V trimming: 4 bases; J trimming: 4 bases; junction bases outside the gene matches: 9. Germline CDR1 SGDLS, CDR2 YYNGEE. The CDR3 DNA is TGTGCCAGCAGCATCCAGCGGGGGCCTCCAGAGACCCAGTACTTC. This gives the protein CASSIQRGPPETQYF.

This chain links TRBV29-1 with TRBJ1-2; D possibly corresponds to TRBD1 (5 bases). The V gene lost 6 bases and the J gene lost 4 bases, with 12 bases spanning the gap. Germline V gene data show CDR1 as SQVTM and CDR2 as ANQGSEA. The CDR3 runs to 12 residues. The CDR3 nucleotides read TGCAGCGTACCCGGGACGGCCTATGGCTACACCTTC. Translated, it gives CSVPGTAYGYTF. Full variable domain (rest looked up from reference TRBV29-1 and TRBJ1-2): SAVISQKPSRDICQRGTSLTIQCQVDSQVTMMFWYRQQPGQSLTLIATANQGSEATYESGFVIDKFPISRPNLTFSTLTVSNMSPEDSSIYLCSVPGTAYGYTFGSGTRLTVV.

This clonotype was detected once. The CDR3 DNA is TGTGCCAGCAGCTTAACACAGGGAGTTGGTTCACCCCTCCACTTT. The encoded protein is CASSLTQGVGSPLHF. The chain uses TRBV13 and TRBJ1-6; TRBD1 might be the D (6 bases). The germline CDR1 and CDR2 sequences are PRHDT and FYEKMQ (reference sequence). The CDR3 length is 15 residues. V gave up 2 bases and J gave up 9 bases, with 14 bases separating them.

This sequence joins TRBV10-3 and TRBJ1-5; TRBD1 matches 9 bases. The V and J ends lost 6 bases and 3 bases, in that order; junction bases with no gene match: 3. The germline V gene has CDR1 ENHRY and CDR2 SYGVKD. The CDR3 extends over 14 amino acids. CDR3 in DNA: TGTGCCATCAGCGGGACAGGGAACAATCAGCCCCAGCATTTT. This translates into CAISGTGNNQPQHF.

This sequence joins TRBV29-1 and TRBJ2-7, with D possibly called TRBD1 or TRBD2 (5 bases each). V was clipped by 0 bases and J by 0 bases, with 12 bases between them. This CDR3 has 15 amino acids. Germline V lookup: CDR1 SQVTM, CDR2 ANQGSEA. For the CDR3, the DNA is TGCAGCGTTGAAGAATGGGACGACAGCTCCTACGAGCAGTACTTC. Protein: CSVEEWDDSSYEQYF.

The gene calls are TRBV5-1 and TRBJ2-2; TRBD1 might be the D (6 bases). The CDR3 has 15 residues. Germline V gene data show CDR1 as SGHRS and CDR2 as YFSETQ. V was shortened by 4 bases and J by 0 bases, with 10 bases between the two germline ends. The CDR3 protein is CASSHGTSNTGELFF. Here the CDR3 DNA reads TGCGCCAGCAGCCACGGGACATCGAACACCGGGGAGCTGTTTTTT.

This clonotype was observed a few times. The genes are TRBV4-3 and TRBJ1-6; D gene unclear. The CDR3 extends over 16 amino acids. Per germline, CDR1 LGHNA and CDR2 YSLEER. V was trimmed by 0 bases and J by 10 bases, leaving 16 bases between them. CDR3 sequence reads: CASSQDAKGRGSPLHF. The CDR3 DNA reads as TGCGCCAGCAGCCAAGATGCAAAGGGTAGAGGGTCACCCCTCCACTTT.

CDR3 region: CASSQGPIRGPDQPQHF. The CDR3 nucleotides read TGTGCCAGCAGCCAAGGACCAATAAGGGGGCCCGATCAGCCCCAGCATTTT. The chain joins TRBV3-1 to TRBJ1-5, with 7 bases fitting TRBD1. Trimming took 1 base from V and 5 from J; bases not matched to a gene: 11. The germline CDR1 and CDR2 sequences are LGHDT and YNNKEL (reference sequence). The CDR3 totals 17 residues.

In its sample, this clonotype was seen a few times. The V gene is TRBV6-1, the J gene TRBJ2-5, with 10 bases that match TRBD1. Germline CDR1 and CDR2: MNHNS and SASEGT. The CDR3 runs 17 residues. Trimming took 2 bases from V and 0 from J; bases not matched to a gene: 6. CDR3 coding DNA: TGTGCCAGCAGTGAACCCGTGGACAGGGGGTACCAAGAGACCCAGTACTTC. Protein sequence: CASSEPVDRGYQETQYF.

This chain links TRBV7-3 with TRBJ2-2; D gene uncertain. The CDR3 is 13 amino acids. Trimming took off 4 bases at V and 5 bases at J, with 8 bases between the two ends. The germline V gene has CDR1 SGHTA and CDR2 FQGTGA. The CDR3 nucleotides read TGTGCCAGCAGCTCTCAGCCGACCGGGGAGCTGTTTTTT. Protein: CASSSQPTGELFF.

The chain is built from TRBV27 and TRBJ2-5; D remains unclear. Germline V lookup: CDR1 MNHEY, CDR2 SMNVEV (reference sequence). CDR3 size: 14 residues. V lost 0 bases to trimming and J lost 5 bases, with 10 bases between them. The DNA for the CDR3 is TGTGCCAGCAGTTTATCCACGACCGGGGAGACCCAGTACTTC. It specifies CASSLSTTGETQYF.

This clonotype turned up a few times. The chain links TRBV20-1 to TRBJ2-1; D gene ambiguous. The CDR3 consists of 13 residues. V lost 2 bases and J 0 bases, leaving 5 bases between the germline ends. The V gene's germline CDR1 is DFQATT and CDR2 SNEGSKA (reference sequence). CDR3 DNA: TGCAGTGCTAGAAGGAGCTCCTACAATGAGCAGTTCTTC. It specifies CSARRSSYNEQFF.

The chain links TRBV9 to TRBJ2-2; a weak D match, TRBD2 (6 bases). CDR3 size: 16 residues. Trimming left V 0 bases short and J 5 bases short, with 14 bases between. Germline CDR1 is SGDLS and CDR2 is YYNGEE. Here the CDR3 reads CASSVGRERDTGELFF. The DNA of the CDR3 is TGTGCCAGCAGCGTAGGACGGGAGAGGGATACCGGGGAGCTGTTTTTT.

As concerns this clonotype: One junction end does not reproduce the germline sequence, and a read error may be involved. The chain joins TRBV5-5 to TRBJ2-5; a weak D match, TRBD1 (5 bases). The J call may be incorrect, as the DNA end agrees better with TRBJ2-7. The CDR3 consists of 15 residues. The germline CDR1 and CDR2 sequences are SGHKS and YYEKEE (reference sequence). CDR3 sequence reads: CAGSLAWGGPYEQYF. The CDR3 bases are TGTGCCGGCAGCTTGGCCTGGGGCGGACCCTACGAGCAGTACTTC.

The V and J genes are TRBV28 and TRBJ2-3; TRBD2 agrees at 10 bases. Germline-derived CDR1 and CDR2 are MDHEN and SYDVKM. V gave up 10 bases and J gave up 1 base; unmatched junction bases: 11. This CDR3 spans 16 amino acids. CDR3 in amino acids: CATSASGTSGTDTQYF. CDR3 nucleotides: TGTGCCACCTCAGCAAGTGGGACTAGCGGCACAGATACGCAGTATTTT.

There are a few counts of this clonotype. This chain uses TRBV4-2 with TRBJ1-2; D gene unclear. Germline V lookup: CDR1 LGHNA, CDR2 YNFKEQ. This CDR3 contains 15 residues. V dropped 4 bases and J dropped 2 bases, with 14 bases sitting between them. The CDR3 sequence is CASSRVTDGNYGYTF. CDR3 in DNA: TGTGCCAGCAGCCGTGTGACCGACGGAAACTATGGCTACACCTTC.

This clonotype has just a few counts. The chain links TRBV20-1 to TRBJ2-2, with TRBD1 as a possible D gene (5 bases). Germline V gene data show CDR1 as DFQATT and CDR2 as SNEGSKA (reference sequence). Trimming cost V 0 bases and J 3 bases, with 11 bases left between them. The CDR3 sequence is 15 residues long. DNA for the CDR3: TGCAGTGCTAGAGACGGGCAGGGTGACACCGGGGAGCTGTTTTTT. Protein: CSARDGQGDTGELFF.

The rearrangement links TRBV12-3 or TRBV12-4 to TRBJ2-3; 7 bases map to TRBD1. Trimming removed 3 bases from V and 0 bases from J; junction bases left unmatched: 6. The CDR3 is made up of 16 amino acids. The chain's CDR3 is CASSLVLGQSTDTQYF. The CDR3 coding sequence is TGTGCCAGCAGTTTGGTGCTGGGACAGAGCACAGATACGCAGTATTTT.

The rearrangement uses TRBV12-3 or TRBV12-4 and TRBJ2-2, with 7 bases lining up with TRBD1. V lost 3 bases and J lost 1; bases outside the gene matches: 2. The CDR3 is 15 amino acids. CDR3 residues: CASSLQGENTGELFF. CDR3 in DNA: TGTGCCAGCAGTTTGCAGGGGGAGAACACCGGGGAGCTGTTTTTT.